This passage covers 19 T cell receptor beta chains from one sample sequenced in a study of blood T cell repertoires in COVID-19. Clones were sequenced by immunoSEQ multiplex PCR, and TCRdb holds only the in-frame ones, with some missing. Of 75,000 to 100,000 clones listed, about 90% are singletons. Input material: peripheral blood. These receptors were taken from a man aged 65 to 79 with acute or convalescent COVID-19.

The V gene is TRBV2, the J gene TRBJ1-2, with D unresolved. CDR1 and CDR2 from the germline V gene are SNHLY and FYNNEI. CDR3 size: 14 residues. V was clipped by 5 bases and J by 0 bases, with 10 bases between them. The DNA for the CDR3 is TGTGCCAGCAGTTACAAACTAGCTAACTATGGCTACACCTTC. Its protein product is CASSYKLANYGYTF.

V usage is TRBV30 and J usage is TRBJ2-7; D is unclear. Deletions cut 2 bases from V and 3 bases from J, with 8 bases between. The CDR3 is made up of 12 amino acids. Germline CDR1 reads GTSNPN; CDR2 reads SVGIG (reference sequence). CDR3 protein: CAWSSQHYEQYF. As DNA, the CDR3 is TGTGCCTGGAGTTCGCAACACTACGAGCAGTACTTC.

V and J are TRBV21-1 and TRBJ1-5. TRBV21-1 is termed a pseudogene. This CDR3 has 20 residues. The CDR3 DNA reads TGTGCCAGCAGCAGCAGGACTCGCTTCCCGGGGAATAGTAGCAATCAGCCCCAGCATTTT. Its protein product is CASSSRTRFPGNSSNQPQHF.

V usage is TRBV28 and J usage is TRBJ2-5, with D perhaps matching TRBD2 (5 bases). CDR3 length: 14 amino acids. V was pared by 5 bases and J by 2 bases, with 12 bases between. The germline gives CDR1 MDHEN, CDR2 SYDVKM. The CDR3 DNA is TGTGCCAGCAGTCGATCGGACTGGCAAGAGACCCAGTACTTC. Translation gives CASSRSDWQETQYF.

In DNA, the CDR3 is TGTGCCAGGGGGACTGGCCGAGAATACGAGCAGTACTTC. It codes for CARGTGREYEQYF. The chain recombines TRBV2 with TRBJ2-7; D is perhaps TRBD2 (6 bases). Germline CDR1 SNHLY, CDR2 FYNNEI. V shed 9 bases and J shed 4 bases, with 16 bases lying between them. The CDR3 extends over 13 amino acids.

The rearrangement links TRBV9 to TRBJ2-5, with 8 bases fitting TRBD2. CDR1 is SGDLS, CDR2 YYNGEE, per germline. Losses at the gene ends were 0 bases for V and 5 bases for J; bases not matched to a gene: 9. The CDR3 loop spans 16 amino acids. This chain's CDR3 is CASSVGAAGAGETQYF. The CDR3 nucleotides read TGTGCCAGCAGCGTAGGGGCAGCGGGGGCTGGGGAGACCCAGTACTTC.

The rearrangement joins TRBV5-1 to TRBJ2-1, with D perhaps TRBD1 (5 bases). This CDR3 contains 17 residues. From germline, CDR1 is SGHRS and CDR2 YFSETQ. V was trimmed by 0 bases and J by 5 bases, leaving 18 bases between them. CDR3 loop: CASSLAFGHGFNNEQFF. The CDR3 DNA reads TGCGCCAGCAGCTTGGCCTTCGGACACGGGTTCAACAATGAGCAGTTCTTC.

This chain uses TRBV3-1 (or the pseudogene TRBV3-2) with TRBJ2-1; the match to TRBD2 covers 7 bases. V shed 4 bases, J shed 2 bases, and the junction held 5 bases outside the gene matches. In germline, CDR1 is LGHDT, CDR2 YNNKEL (reference sequence). The CDR3 is made up of 15 amino acids. The CDR3 region is CASSRRGVTYNEQFF. The DNA of the CDR3 is TGTGCCAGCAGCCGTCGGGGGGTAACCTACAATGAGCAGTTCTTC.

The rearrangement joins TRBV7-9 to TRBJ1-6; no reliable D call. The V gene's germline CDR1 is SEHNR and CDR2 FQNEAQ (reference sequence). V was cut by 6 bases and J by 7 bases, with 13 bases left in between. This CDR3 is 14 amino acids long. The CDR3 nucleotides are TGTGCCAGCAGTGACGACGGCGGGAATTCACCCCTCCACTTT. Translating it yields CASSDDGGNSPLHF.

This chain joins TRBV7-9 and TRBJ2-2, with a possible D match to TRBD2 (5 bases). Trimming cost V 0 bases and J 4 bases, with 9 bases left between them. The germline CDR1 and CDR2 sequences are SEHNR and FQNEAQ (reference sequence). The CDR3 length is 15 residues. This CDR3 is CASSLARTSTGELFF. CDR3 bases: TGTGCCAGCAGCTTAGCCAGGACTTCCACCGGGGAGCTGTTTTTT.

This chain uses TRBV5-1 with TRBJ2-3, with a possible D match to TRBD1 (7 bases). Germline loops: CDR1 SGHRS, CDR2 YFSETQ. Trimming removed 1 base from V and 2 bases from J, with 14 bases in between. The CDR3 runs to 16 residues. CDR3 region: CASSLNAGTDTDTQYF. The CDR3 nucleotides read TGCGCCAGCAGCTTGAATGCGGGGACAGACACAGATACGCAGTATTTT.

The CDR3 sequence is CASSEVIGPATNEKLFF. Written as DNA, the CDR3 is TGTGCCAGCAGTGAAGTGATCGGTCCTGCAACTAATGAAAAACTGTTTTTT. The chain links TRBV6-1 to TRBJ1-4; D is unresolved. V dropped 1 base and J dropped 0 bases, with 12 bases sitting between them. The CDR3 is 17 residues long. Germline assignment: CDR1 MNHNS and CDR2 SASEGT.

The gene calls are TRBV5-1 and TRBJ2-1; unclear D gene. This CDR3 comprises 17 residues. Trimming left V 4 bases short and J 0 bases short, with 17 bases between. CDR1 is SGHRS, CDR2 YFSETQ, per germline. CDR3 in amino acids: CASSLRLGQSSYNEQFF. CDR3 coding DNA: TGCGCCAGCAGCCTAAGGCTTGGGCAGAGCTCCTACAATGAGCAGTTCTTC.

The chain joins TRBV21-1 to TRBJ1-2. TRBV21-1 is designated a pseudogene. The CDR3 contains 16 residues. CDR3 nucleotide sequence: TGTGCCAGCAGCATCCAGTTGGGAGGGGCTCCCTATGGCTACACCTTC. Protein sequence: CASSIQLGGAPYGYTF.

The chain uses TRBV19 and TRBJ1-2, with 8 bases matching TRBD1. Germline lookup yields CDR1 LNHDA and CDR2 SQIVND (reference sequence). Trimming cost V 1 base and J 8 bases; bases outside gene matches: 6. The CDR3 is 14 amino acids. In DNA, the CDR3 is TGTGCCAGTAGTATAGGTGGGACAGGTGGCGGCTACACCTTC. This encodes CASSIGGTGGGYTF.

This clone was observed a handful of times. The rearrangement links TRBV28 to TRBJ1-3; D not resolved. Germline V gives CDR1 MDHEN, CDR2 SYDVKM. V lost 7 bases to trimming and J lost 1 base, with 14 bases between them. The CDR3 spans 15 residues. DNA for the CDR3: TGTGCCAGCAACTCTGGGCGTGTATCTGGAAACACCATATATTTT. The encoded protein is CASNSGRVSGNTIYF.

The V and J genes are TRBV15 and TRBJ2-3; the D gene is possibly TRBD1 (6 bases). Germline values: CDR1 LNHNV, CDR2 YYDKDF (reference sequence). The V end was cut by 0 bases, the J end by 5 bases, with 9 bases between. The CDR3 spans 14 residues. The CDR3 sequence: CATSREQGVDTQYF. The CDR3 DNA reads TGTGCCACCAGCAGAGAACAGGGCGTAGATACGCAGTATTTT.

This clone was counted between two and nine times. This chain joins TRBV27 and TRBJ2-6; tentative D call: TRBD2 (6 bases). The CDR3 runs to 17 residues. V shed 7 bases and J shed 3 bases, with 19 bases lying between them. Per the germline V gene, CDR1 is MNHEY and CDR2 is SMNVEV (reference sequence). The CDR3 coding sequence is TGTGCCAGCACTCTAGAGTGGAGGGGCCATGGGGCCAACGTCCTGACTTTC. Its translation: CASTLEWRGHGANVLTF. The variable domain in full, completed from reference TRBV27 and TRBJ2-6, reads EAQVTQNPRYLITVTGKKLTVTCSQNMNHEYMSWYRQDPGLGLRQIYYSMNVEVTDKGDVPEGYKVSRKEKRNFPLILESPSPNQTSLYFCASTLEWRGHGANVLTFGAGSRLTVL.

This chain links TRBV25-1 with TRBJ1-2, with 9 bases identical to TRBD1. The CDR3 contains 16 residues. Germline CDR1 reads MGHDK; CDR2 reads SYGVNS. V lost 6 bases and J lost 2; bases outside the gene matches: 10. Here the CDR3 reads CASSSGLGTGNYGYTF. DNA for the CDR3: TGTGCCAGCAGCTCCGGACTAGGGACAGGGAACTATGGCTACACCTTC.